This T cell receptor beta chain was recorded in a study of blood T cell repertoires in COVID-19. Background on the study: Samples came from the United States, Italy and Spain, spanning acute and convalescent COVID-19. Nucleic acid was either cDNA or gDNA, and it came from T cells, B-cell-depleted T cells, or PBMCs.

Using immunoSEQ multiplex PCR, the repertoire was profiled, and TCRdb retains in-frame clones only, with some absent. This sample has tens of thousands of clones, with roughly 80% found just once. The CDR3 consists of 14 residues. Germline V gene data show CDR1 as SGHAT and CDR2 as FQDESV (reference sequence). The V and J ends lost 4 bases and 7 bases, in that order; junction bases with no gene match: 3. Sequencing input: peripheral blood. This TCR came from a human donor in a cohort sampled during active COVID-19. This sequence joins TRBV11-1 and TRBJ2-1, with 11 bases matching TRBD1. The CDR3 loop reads CASSSGTGGNEQFF. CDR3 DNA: TGTGCCAGCAGCTCCGGGACAGGGGGTAATGAGCAGTTCTTC.